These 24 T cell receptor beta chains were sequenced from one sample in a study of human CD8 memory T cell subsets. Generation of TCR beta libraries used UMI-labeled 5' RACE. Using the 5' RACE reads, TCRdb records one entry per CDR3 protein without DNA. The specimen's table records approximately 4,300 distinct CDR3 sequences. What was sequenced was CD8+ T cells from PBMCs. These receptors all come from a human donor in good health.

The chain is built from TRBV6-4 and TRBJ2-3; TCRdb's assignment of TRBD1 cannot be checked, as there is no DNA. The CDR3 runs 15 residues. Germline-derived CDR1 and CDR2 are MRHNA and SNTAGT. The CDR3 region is CASSEGGQGLDTQYF.

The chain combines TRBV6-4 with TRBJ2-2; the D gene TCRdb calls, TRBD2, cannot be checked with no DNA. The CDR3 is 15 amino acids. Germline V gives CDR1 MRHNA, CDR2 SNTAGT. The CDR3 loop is CASSDQSGLTGELFF.

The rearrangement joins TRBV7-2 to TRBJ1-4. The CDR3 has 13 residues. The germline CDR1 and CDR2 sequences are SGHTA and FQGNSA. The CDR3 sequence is CASSFWNNEKLFF. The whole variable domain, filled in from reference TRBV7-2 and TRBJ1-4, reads GAGVSQSPSNKVTEKGKDVELRCDPISGHTALYWYRQSLGQGLEFLIYFQGNSAPDKSGLPSDRFSAERTGGSVSTLTIQRTQQEDSAVYLCASSFWNNEKLFFGSGTQLSVL.

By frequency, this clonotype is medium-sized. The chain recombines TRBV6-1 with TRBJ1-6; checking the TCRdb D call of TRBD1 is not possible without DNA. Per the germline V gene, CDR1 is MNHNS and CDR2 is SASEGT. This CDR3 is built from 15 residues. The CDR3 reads CASSDHAATASPLHF.

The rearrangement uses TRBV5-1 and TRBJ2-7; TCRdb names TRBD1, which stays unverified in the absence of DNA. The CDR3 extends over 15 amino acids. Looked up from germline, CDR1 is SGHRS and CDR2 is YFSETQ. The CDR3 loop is CASRPIPGQDYEQYF.

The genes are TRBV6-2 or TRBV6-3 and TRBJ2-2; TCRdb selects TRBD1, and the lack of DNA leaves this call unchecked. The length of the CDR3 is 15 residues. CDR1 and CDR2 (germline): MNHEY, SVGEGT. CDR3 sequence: CASSYQGAPSGELFF.

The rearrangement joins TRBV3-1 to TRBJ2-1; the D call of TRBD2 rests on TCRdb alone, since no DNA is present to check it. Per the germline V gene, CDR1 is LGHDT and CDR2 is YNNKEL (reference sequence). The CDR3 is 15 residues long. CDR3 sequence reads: CASSLSEGLYNEQFF.

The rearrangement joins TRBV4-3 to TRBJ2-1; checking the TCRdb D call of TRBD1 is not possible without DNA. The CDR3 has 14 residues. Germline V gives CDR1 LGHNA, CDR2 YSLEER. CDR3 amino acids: CASSHSQEYNEQFF.

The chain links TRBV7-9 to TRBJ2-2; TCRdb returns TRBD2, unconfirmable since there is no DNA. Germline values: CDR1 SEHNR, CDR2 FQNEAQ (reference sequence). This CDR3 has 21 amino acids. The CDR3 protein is CASSLVGGSTMFGLITGELFF.

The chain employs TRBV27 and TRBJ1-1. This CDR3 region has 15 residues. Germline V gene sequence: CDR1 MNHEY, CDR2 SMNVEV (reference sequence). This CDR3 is CASSLGGPRVTEAFF.

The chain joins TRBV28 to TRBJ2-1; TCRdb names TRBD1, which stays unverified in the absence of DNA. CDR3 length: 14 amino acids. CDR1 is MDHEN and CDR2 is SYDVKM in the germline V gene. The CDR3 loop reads CASSPPRTSNEQFF.

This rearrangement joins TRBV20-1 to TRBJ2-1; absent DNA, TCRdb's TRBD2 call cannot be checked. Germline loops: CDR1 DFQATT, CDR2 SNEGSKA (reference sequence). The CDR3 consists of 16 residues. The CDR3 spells CSARDPGSGDYNEQFF.

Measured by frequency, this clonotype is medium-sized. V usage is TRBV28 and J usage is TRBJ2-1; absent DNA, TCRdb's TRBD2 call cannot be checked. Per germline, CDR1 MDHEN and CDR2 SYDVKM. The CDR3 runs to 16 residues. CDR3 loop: CASGSYGREGVNEQFF.

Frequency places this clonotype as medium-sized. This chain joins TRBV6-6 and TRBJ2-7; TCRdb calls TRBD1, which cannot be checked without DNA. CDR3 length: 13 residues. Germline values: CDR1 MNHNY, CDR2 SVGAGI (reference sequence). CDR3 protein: CASSYRDTYEQYF.

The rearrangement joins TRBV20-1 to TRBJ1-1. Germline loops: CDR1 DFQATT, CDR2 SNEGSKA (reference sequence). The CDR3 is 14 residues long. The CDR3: CSARLMDRNTEAFF.

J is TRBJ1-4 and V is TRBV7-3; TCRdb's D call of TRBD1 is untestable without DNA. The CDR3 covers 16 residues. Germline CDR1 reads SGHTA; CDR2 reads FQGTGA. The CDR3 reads CASSFRRAATNEKLFF.

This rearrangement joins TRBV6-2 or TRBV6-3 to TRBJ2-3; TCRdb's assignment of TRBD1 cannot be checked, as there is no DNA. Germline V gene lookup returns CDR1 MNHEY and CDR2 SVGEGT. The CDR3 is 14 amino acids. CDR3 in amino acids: CALSGAISTDTQYF.

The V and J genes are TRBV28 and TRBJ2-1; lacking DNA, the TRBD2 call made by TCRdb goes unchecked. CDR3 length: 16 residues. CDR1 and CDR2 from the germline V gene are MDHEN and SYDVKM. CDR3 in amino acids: CASSLRAGGAIDEQFF.

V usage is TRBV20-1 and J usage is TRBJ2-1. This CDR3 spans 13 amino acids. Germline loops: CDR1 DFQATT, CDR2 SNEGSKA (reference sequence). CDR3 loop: CSARERSDNEQFF.

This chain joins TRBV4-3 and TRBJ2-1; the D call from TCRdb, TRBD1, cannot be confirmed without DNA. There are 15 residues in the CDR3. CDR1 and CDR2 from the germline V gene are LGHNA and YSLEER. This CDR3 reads CASSEGVSSYNEQFF.

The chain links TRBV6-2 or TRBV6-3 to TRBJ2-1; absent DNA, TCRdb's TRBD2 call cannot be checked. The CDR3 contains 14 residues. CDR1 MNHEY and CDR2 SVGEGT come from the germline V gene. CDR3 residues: CASSYSTSGNEQFF.

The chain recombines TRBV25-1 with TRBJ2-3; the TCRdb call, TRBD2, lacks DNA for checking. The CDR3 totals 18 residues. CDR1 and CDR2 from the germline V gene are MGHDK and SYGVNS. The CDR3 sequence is CASSESEKRGVSTDTQYF.

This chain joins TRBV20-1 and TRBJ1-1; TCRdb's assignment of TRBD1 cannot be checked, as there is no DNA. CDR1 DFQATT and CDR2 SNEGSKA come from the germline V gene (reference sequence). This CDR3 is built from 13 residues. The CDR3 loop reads CSAPGQGATEAFF.

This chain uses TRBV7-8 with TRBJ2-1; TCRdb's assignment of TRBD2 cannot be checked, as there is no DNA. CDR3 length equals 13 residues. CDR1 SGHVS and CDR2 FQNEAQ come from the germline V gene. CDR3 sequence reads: CASSYIAGNEQFF.